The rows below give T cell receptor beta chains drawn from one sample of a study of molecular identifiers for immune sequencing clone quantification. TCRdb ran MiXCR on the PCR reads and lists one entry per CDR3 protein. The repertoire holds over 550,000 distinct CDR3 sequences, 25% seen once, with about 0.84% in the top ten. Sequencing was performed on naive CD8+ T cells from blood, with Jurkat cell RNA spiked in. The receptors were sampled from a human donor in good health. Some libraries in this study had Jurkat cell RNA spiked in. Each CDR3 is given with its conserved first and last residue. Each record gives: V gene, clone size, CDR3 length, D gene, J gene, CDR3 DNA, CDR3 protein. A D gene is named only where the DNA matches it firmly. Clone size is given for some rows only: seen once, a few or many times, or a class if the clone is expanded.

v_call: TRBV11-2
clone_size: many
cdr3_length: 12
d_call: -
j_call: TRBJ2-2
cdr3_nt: TGTGCCAGCACCAACGTAGCCGGGGAGCTGTTTTTT
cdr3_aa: CASTNVAGELFF

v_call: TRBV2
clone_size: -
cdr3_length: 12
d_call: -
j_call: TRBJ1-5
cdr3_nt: TGTGCCAGCAGTCTTGGGGAACAGTCCCAGCATTTT
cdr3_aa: CASSLGEQSQHF

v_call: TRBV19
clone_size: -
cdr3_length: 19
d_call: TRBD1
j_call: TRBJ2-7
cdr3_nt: TGTGCCAGTAACCCAATATATATTAGGGGAACAGGGGAAGTCTACGAGCAGTACTTC
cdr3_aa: CASNPIYIRGTGEVYEQYF

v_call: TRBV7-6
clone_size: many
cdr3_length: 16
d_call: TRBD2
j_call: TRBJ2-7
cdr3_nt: TGTGCCAGCAGCCCTACTAGCGGAGTGAGCTCCTACGAGCAGTACTTC
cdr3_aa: CASSPTSGVSSYEQYF

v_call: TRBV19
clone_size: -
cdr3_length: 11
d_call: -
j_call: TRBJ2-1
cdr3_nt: TGTGCCAGTAGACAGAGTCCTGAGCAGTTCTTC
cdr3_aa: CASRQSPEQFF

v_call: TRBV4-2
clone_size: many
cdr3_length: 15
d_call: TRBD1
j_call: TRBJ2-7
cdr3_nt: TGTGCCAGCAGCCAACCGGGACAGGGGGCTTACGAGCAGTACTTC
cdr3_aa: CASSQPGQGAYEQYF

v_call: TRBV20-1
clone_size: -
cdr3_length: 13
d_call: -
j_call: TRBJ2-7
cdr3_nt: TGCAGTGCTAGAGATGAGACCGACTACGAGCAGTACTTC
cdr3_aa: CSARDETDYEQYF

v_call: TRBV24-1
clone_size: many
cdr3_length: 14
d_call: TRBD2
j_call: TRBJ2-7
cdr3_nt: TGTGCCACCAGTGATATAGCGGGGCCTCACGAGCAGTACTTC
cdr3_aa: CATSDIAGPHEQYF

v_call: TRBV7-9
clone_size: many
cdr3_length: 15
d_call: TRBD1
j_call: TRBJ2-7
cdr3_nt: TGTGCCAGCAGCCCAACCGGACAGGGGGTCTACGAGCAGTACTTC
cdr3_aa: CASSPTGQGVYEQYF

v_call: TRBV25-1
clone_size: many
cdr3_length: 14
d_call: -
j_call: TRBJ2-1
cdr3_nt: TGTGCCAGCAGTGGACCCGGCTCCTACAATGAGCAGTTCTTC
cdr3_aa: CASSGPGSYNEQFF

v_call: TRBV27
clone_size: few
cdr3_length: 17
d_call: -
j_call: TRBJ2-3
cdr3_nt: TGTGCCAGCAGTTTACTATTTCGCGGCGTTCCCACAGATACGCAGTATTTT
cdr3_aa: CASSLLFRGVPTDTQYF

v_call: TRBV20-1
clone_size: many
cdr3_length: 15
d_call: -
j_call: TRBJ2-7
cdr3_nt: TGCAGTGCTACTCCGGACGGTGGGTTGGGGGACGAGCAGTACTTC
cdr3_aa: CSATPDGGLGDEQYF

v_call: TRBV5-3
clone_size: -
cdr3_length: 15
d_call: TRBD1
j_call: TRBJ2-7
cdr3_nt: TGTGCCAGCAGCTTCGTGGGACAGGGGCTGTACGAGCAGTACTTC
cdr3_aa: CASSFVGQGLYEQYF

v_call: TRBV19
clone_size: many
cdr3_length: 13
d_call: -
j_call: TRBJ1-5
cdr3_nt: TGTGCCAGTAGTATCTCGGGAAATCAGCCCCAGCATTTT
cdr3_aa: CASSISGNQPQHF

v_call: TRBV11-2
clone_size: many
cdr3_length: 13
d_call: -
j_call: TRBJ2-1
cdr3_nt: TGTGCCAGCAGCTTAGCCCCGACTAATGAGCAGTTCTTC
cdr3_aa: CASSLAPTNEQFF

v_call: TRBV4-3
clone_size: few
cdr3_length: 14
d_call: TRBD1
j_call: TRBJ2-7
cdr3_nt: TGCGCCAGCAGCCAATACAGGGGCTCCTACGAGCAGTACTTC
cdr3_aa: CASSQYRGSYEQYF

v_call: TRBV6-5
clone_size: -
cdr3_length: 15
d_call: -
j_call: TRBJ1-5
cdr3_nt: TGTGCCAGCAGTTTCAACCGGGACACCCTTTTGCCCCAGCATTTT
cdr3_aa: CASSFNRDTLLPQHF

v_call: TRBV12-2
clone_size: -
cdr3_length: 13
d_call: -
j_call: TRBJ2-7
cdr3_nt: TGTGCAAGTCCCTTAAGGGTGCCCTACGGGCAGTACTTC
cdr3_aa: CASPLRVPYGQYF

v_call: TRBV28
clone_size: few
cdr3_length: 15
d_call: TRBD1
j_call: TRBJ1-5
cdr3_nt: TGTGCCAGCAGCCTCGGGACAGGGTCGGATCAGCCCCAGCATTTT
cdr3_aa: CASSLGTGSDQPQHF

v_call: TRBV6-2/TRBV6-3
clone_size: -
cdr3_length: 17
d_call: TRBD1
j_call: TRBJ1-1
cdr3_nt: TGTGCCAGCAGTTACTCGGGCAGGGGGTTCGTGAACACTGAAGCTTTCTTT
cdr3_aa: CASSYSGRGFVNTEAFF

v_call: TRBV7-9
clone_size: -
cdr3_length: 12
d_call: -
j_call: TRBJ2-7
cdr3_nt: TGTGCCAGCAGCGCCCAGGTGCTCGAGCAGTACTTC
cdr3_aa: CASSAQVLEQYF

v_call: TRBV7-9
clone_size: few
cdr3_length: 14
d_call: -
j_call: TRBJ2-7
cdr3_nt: TGTGCCAGCAGCCCCCAGGGTCGGTCCTACGAGCAGTACTTC
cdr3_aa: CASSPQGRSYEQYF

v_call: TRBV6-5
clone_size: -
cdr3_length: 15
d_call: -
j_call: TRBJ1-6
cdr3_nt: TGTGCCAGCAGTTACTCTCAGGCTAATAATTCACCCCTCCACTTT
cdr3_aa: CASSYSQANNSPLHF

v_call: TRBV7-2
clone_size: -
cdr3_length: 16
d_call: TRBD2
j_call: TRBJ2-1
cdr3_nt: TGTGCCAGCAGTTCAATAGCGGGAGTGGTCTACAATGAGCAGTTCTTC
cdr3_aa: CASSSIAGVVYNEQFF

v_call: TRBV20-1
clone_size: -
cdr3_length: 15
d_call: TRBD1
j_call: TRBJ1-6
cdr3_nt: TGCAGTGCTAGAGAAGGGACAGCATCCCATTCACCCCTCCACTTT
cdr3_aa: CSAREGTASHSPLHF

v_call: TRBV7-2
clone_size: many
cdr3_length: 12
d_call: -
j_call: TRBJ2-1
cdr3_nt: TGTGCCAGCAGCCCCGGGATCAATGAGCAGTTCTTC
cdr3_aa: CASSPGINEQFF

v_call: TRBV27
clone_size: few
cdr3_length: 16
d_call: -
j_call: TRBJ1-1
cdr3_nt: TGTGCCAGCAGCCTGGTAAACAGAAACCCGAGCACTGAAGCTTTCTTT
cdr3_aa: CASSLVNRNPSTEAFF

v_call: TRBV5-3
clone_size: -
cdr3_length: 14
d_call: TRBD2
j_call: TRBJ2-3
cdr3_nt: TGTGCCAGCAGCTCAAGTGGGACTAGTGGATCGCAGTATTTT
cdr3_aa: CASSSSGTSGSQYF

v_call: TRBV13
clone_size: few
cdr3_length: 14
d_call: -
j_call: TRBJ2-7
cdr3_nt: TGTGCCAGCAGCTTAGGAGAAACCTTCGGCGAGCAGTACTTC
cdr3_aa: CASSLGETFGEQYF

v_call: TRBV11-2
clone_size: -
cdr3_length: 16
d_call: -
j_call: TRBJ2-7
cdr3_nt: TGTGCCAGCAACTTCGCCCCGCGGACGACAACCTACGAGCAGTACTTC
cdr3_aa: CASNFAPRTTTYEQYF

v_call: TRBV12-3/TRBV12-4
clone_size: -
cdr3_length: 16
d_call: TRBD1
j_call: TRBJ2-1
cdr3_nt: TGTGCCAGCAGTTTTCCGGGACAGGGGAAGGGCAATGAGCAGTTCTTC
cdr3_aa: CASSFPGQGKGNEQFF

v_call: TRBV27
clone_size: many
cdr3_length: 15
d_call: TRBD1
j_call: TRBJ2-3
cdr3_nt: TGTGCCAGCAGTTTAGGGCAGGGGGTAATGAATACGCAGTATTTT
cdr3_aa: CASSLGQGVMNTQYF

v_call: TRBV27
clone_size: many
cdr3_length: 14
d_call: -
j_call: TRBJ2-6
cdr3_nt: TGTGCCAGCAGTTTCAGAGGGGGGGCCAACGTCCTGACTTTC
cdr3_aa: CASSFRGGANVLTF

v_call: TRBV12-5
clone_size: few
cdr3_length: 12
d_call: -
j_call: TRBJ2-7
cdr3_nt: TGTGCTAGTGGTTTGGGGTACAACGAGCAGTACTTC
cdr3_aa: CASGLGYNEQYF

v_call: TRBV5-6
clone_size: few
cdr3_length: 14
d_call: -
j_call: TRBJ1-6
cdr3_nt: TGTGCCAGCACGCGTGGAGGGGTAGGTTCACCCCTCCACTTT
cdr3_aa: CASTRGGVGSPLHF

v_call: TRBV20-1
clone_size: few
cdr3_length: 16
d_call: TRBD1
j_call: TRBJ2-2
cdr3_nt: TGCAGTGCTAGAACCGGACAGGCAATTTACACCGGGGAGCTGTTTTTT
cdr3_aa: CSARTGQAIYTGELFF

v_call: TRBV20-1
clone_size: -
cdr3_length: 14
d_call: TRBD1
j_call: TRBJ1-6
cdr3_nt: TGCAGTGCTGAGACAGGGGGCGCAGGTTCACCCCTCCACTTT
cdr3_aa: CSAETGGAGSPLHF

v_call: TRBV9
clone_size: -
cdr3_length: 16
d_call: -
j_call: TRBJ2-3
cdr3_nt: TGTGCCAGCAGCGCTTATGGGTCTAGCGCGGCAGATACGCAGTATTTT
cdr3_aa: CASSAYGSSAADTQYF

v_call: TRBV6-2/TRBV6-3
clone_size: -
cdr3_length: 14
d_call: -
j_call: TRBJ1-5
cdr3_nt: TGTGCCAGCAGCAACACAGGGTCCTTAGAGCCCCAGCATTTT
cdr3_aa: CASSNTGSLEPQHF

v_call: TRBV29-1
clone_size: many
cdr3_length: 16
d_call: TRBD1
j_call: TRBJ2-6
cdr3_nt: TGCAGCGCGACCGGGACAGAGCCTTCTGGGGCCAACGTCCTGACTTTC
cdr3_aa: CSATGTEPSGANVLTF

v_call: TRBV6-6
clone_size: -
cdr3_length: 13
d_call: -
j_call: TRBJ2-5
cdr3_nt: TGTGCCAGCAGTTATGTACTGAGAGAGACCCAGTACTTC
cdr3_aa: CASSYVLRETQYF

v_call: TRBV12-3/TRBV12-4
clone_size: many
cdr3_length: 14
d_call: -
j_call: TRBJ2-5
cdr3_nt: TGTGCCAGCAGCCCCGGGGTGTACCAAGAGACCCAGTACTTC
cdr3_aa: CASSPGVYQETQYF

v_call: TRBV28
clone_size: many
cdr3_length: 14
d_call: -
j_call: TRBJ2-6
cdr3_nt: TGTGCCAGCAGCAAAAGCGTTAACCTCAACGTCCTGACTTTC
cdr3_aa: CASSKSVNLNVLTF

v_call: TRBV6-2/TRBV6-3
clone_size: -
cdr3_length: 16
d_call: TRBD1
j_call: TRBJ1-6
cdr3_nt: TGTGCCAGCAGTGGTTTCGGGGGACAGTATAATTCACCCCTCCACTTT
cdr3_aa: CASSGFGGQYNSPLHF

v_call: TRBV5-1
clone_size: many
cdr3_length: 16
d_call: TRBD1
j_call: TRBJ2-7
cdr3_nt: TGCGCCAGCAGCTTGGCCTCCCGGACAGGGCAGTTCGAGCAGTACTTC
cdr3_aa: CASSLASRTGQFEQYF

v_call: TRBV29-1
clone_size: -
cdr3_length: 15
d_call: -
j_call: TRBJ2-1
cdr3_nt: TGCAGCGTTGAAGATGGCCGCTCGGAAACCTACGAGCAGTTCTTC
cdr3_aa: CSVEDGRSETYEQFF

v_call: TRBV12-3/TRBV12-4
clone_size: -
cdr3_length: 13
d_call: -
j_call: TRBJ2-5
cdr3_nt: TGTGCCAGCAGTTTAGGGGGCTGGGAGACCCAGTACTTC
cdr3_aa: CASSLGGWETQYF

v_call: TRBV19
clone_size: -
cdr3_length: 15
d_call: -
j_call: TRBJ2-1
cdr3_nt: TGTGCCAGTAGTATGTCTTCGATCTCCTACAATGAGCAGTTCTTC
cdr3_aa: CASSMSSISYNEQFF

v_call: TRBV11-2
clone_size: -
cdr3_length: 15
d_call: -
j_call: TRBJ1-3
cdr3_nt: TGTGCCAGCAGCGTGGACGCTTTCTCTGGAAACACCATATATTTT
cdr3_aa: CASSVDAFSGNTIYF

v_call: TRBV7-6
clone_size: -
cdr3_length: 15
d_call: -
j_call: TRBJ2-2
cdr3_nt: TGTGCCAGCAGCCCCTGGGGGACTCCGAACGGGGAGCTGGTTTTT
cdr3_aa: CASSPWGTPNGELVF

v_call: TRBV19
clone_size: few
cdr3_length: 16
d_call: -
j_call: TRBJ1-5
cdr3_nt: TGTGCCAGTAGTAAGTACGTGGTAGATAGCAATCAGCCCCAGCATTTT
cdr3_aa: CASSKYVVDSNQPQHF

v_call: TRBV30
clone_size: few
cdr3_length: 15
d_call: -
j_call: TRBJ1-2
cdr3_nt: TGTGCCTGGAGTGTACAAGATGGAGTCTGGGATGGCTACACCTTC
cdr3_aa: CAWSVQDGVWDGYTF

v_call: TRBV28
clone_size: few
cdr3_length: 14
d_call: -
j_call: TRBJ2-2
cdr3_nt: TGTGCCAGCAGTTTTCTGGGGAACACCGGGGAGCTGTTTTTT
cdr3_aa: CASSFLGNTGELFF

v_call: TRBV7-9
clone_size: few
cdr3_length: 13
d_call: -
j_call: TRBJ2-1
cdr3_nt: TGTGCCAGCAGCAACTCGCGCCCCGCTGGGCAGTTCTTC
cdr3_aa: CASSNSRPAGQFF

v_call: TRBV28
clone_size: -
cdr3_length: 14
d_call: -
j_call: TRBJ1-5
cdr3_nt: TGTGCCAGCAGTTTATCCTTGGAGAATCAGCCCCAGCATTTT
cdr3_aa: CASSLSLENQPQHF

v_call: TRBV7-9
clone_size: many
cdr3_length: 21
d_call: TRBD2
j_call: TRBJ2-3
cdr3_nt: TGTGCCAGCAGCTTAGTTCGTATCGTGGCTAGCGGACCTTTCAGCACAGATACGCAGTATTTT
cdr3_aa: CASSLVRIVASGPFSTDTQYF

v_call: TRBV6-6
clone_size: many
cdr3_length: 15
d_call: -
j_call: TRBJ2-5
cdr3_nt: TGTGCCAGCAGTTACGGGCCTTACATACAAGAGACCCAGTACTTC
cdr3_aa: CASSYGPYIQETQYF

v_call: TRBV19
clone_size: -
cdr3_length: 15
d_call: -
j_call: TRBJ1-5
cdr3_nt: TGTGCCAGTAGTATGTGGGGGGATCCCAATCAGCCCCAGCATTTT
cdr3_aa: CASSMWGDPNQPQHF

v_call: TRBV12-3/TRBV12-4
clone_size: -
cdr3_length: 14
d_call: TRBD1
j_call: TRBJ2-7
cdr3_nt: TGTGCCAGCAGTTCGGGACAGGGTTGGGGCGAGCAGTACTTC
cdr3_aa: CASSSGQGWGEQYF